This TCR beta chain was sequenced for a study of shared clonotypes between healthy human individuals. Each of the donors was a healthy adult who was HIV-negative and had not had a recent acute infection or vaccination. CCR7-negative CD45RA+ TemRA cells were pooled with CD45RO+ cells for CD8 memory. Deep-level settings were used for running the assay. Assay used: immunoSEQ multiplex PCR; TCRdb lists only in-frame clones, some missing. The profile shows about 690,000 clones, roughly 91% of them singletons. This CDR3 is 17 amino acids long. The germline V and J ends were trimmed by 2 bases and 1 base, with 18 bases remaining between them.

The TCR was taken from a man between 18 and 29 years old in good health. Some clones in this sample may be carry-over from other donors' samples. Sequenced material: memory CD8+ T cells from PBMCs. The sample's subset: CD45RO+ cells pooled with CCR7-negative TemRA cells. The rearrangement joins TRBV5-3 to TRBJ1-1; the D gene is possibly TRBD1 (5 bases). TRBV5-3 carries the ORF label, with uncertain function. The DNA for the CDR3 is TGTGCCAGAAGCTTCAGGGCAGGGAACACCCCGAACACTGAAGCTTTCTTT. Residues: CARSFRAGNTPNTEAFF.